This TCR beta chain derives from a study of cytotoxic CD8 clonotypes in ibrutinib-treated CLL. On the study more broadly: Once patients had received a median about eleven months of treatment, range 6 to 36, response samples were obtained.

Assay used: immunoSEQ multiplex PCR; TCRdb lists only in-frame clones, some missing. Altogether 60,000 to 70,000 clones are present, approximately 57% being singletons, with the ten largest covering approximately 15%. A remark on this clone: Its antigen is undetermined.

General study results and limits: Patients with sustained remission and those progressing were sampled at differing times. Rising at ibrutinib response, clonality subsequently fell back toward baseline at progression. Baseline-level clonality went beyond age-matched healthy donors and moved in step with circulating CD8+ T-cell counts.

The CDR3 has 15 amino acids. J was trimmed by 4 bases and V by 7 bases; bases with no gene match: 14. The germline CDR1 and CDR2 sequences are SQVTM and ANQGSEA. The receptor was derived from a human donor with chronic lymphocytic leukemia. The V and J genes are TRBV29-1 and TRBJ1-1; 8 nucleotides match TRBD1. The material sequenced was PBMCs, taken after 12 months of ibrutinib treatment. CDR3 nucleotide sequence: TGCAGCGCCGCCCGGCCCCCAGGGGGCGGCACTGAAGCTTTCTTT. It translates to CSAARPPGGGTEAFF.